This T cell receptor (beta chain) was identified in a study of CD8 T cells in Susac syndrome (dated by TCRdb to the late 2010s). For context, the study as a whole: Repertoire sequencing was used to test whether CD8+ T cell activation and differentiation in Susac syndrome was antigen driven. The study compared CD8+ T cell repertoire clonality among roughly eleven healthy donors, around 14 Susac syndrome patients and fewer than 19 multiple sclerosis patients.

Peripheral blood CD8+ and CD4+ T cells from healthy donors, Susac syndrome patients and multiple sclerosis patients were profiled by high-throughput TCR beta sequencing. The multiple sclerosis controls were treatment-naive patients who had stable or active relapsing-remitting disease and met the revised McDonald criteria. Bulk CD8+ and CD4+ T cells were purified by magnetic negative isolation, while CD8+ TEMRA cells were enriched using FACS. Blood was drawn into EDTA tubes, processed within 24 hours, and PBMCs were isolated by density gradient centrifugation. PBMCs intended for TCR sequencing were frozen in liquid nitrogen and were later thawed in a 37 degrees C water bath. A purity of at least 90% was achieved for sorted or isolated CD4+, CD8+ and CD8+ TEMRA cells. Results the study describes overall, beyond this receptor: The number of individuals in the TCR sequencing and HLA analysis was recognized as being relatively small.

RNA was extracted using the RNeasy kit, and about 0.45 to 1 microgram was reverse transcribed with random hexamers. TCR beta CDR3 regions were amplified with the immunoSEQ multiplex PCR assay covering 54 Vbeta and 13 Jbeta segments. Bias from PCR amplification was corrected by using a synthetic template baseline for primer optimization and for computational correction. Turning to the authors' computational methods: Only productive sequences were kept, with reads annotated to V, D and J genes according to IMGT and analyzed in immunoSEQ Analyzer. Clonality was computed as one minus Shannon entropy normalized by log2 of the number of productive unique sequences. For each patient and control, public and private clones were evaluated among the 100 most prevalent clones. Susac-specific clones were defined as absent from healthy and MS cohorts, 850 to 1,300 published viral clones and other ImmuneACCESS disease sequences. Using fastp at Q25 and MiXCR, TCRdb reprocessed the public reads and kept productive beta chains. Identical CDR3 protein sequences are pooled into one entry, listed with their most common genes and DNA. These V and J calls originate from TCRdb's pipeline instead of the authors' own analysis. The sample includes tens of thousands of distinct CDR3 sequences, with 91% observed a single time. About 0.52% of the sample is in the top ten clones.

This clonotype was recorded only once. The antigen this receptor binds is unknown. No much larger clone is present one base from it, and per-base qualities are unavailable. Evidence from a single read is weak. The cysteine opens and the phenylalanine closes a CDR3 of 13 amino acids. The entry retains the CDR3 DNA only, 39 bases that are in frame from base 1. The junction carries 6 bases between V and J, which are trimmed by 2 bases and 2 bases respectively. CDR1 and CDR2 were assigned from the germline V gene as SGHTS and YDEGEE. Sequenced sample: CD8+ T cells from PBMCs. This receptor was obtained from a human donor with multiple sclerosis. This receptor chain uses TRBV5-8 and TRBJ2-3, with no D gene named confidently. The CDR3 region has the sequence CASSFRSTDTQYF. The sequence in DNA is TGTGCCAGCAGCTTCCGTTCCACAGATACGCAGTATTTT.